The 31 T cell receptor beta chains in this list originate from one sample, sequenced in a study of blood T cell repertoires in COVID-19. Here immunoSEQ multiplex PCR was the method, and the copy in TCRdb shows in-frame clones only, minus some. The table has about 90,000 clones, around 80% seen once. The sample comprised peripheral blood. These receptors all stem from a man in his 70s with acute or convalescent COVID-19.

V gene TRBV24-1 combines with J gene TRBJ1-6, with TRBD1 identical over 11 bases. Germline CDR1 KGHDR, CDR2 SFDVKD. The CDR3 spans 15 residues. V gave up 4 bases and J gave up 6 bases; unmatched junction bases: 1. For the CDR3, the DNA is TGTGCCACCAGTGAGGGACAGGGGGTTAATTCACCCCTCCACTTT. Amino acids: CATSEGQGVNSPLHF.

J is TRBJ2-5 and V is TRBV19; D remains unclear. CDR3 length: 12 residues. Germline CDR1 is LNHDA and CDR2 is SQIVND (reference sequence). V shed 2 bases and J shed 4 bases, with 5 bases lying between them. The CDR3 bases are TGTGCCAGTAGTATAATCGGAGAGACCCAGTACTTC. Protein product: CASSIIGETQYF. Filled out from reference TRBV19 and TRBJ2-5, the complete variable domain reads DGGITQSPKYLFRKEGQNVTLSCEQNLNHDAMYWYRQDPGQGLRLIYYSQIVNDFQKGDIAEGYSVSREKKESFPLTVTSAQKNPTAFYLCASSIIGETQYFGPGTRLLVL.

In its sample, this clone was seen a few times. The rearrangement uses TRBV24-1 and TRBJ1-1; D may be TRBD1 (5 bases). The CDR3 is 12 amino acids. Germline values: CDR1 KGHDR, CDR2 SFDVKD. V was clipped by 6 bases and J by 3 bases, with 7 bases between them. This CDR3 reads CATSSGYTEAFF. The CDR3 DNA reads TGTGCCACCAGTTCAGGGTACACTGAAGCTTTCTTT.

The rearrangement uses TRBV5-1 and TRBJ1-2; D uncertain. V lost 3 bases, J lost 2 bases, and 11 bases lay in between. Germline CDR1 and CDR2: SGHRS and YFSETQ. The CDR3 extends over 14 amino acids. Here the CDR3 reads CASSSPGVNYGYTF. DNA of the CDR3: TGCGCCAGCAGCTCGCCGGGAGTCAACTATGGCTACACCTTC.

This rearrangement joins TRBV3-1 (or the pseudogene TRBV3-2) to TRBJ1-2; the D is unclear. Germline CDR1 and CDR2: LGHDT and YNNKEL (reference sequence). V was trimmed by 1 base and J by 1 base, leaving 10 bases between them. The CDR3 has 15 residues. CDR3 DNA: TGTGCCAGCAGCCAAGGGAGGGCGAGTAACTATGGCTACACCTTC. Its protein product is CASSQGRASNYGYTF.

The chain's CDR3 is CASSDWGVSTYEQYF. In DNA form, the CDR3 reads TGTGCCAGTAGTGATTGGGGGGTGTCGACCTACGAGCAGTACTTC. The chain combines TRBV19 with TRBJ2-7, with a possible D match to TRBD2 (6 bases). The germline V and J ends were trimmed by 5 bases and 2 bases, with 16 bases remaining between them. This CDR3 comprises 15 residues. From germline, CDR1 is LNHDA and CDR2 SQIVND (reference sequence).

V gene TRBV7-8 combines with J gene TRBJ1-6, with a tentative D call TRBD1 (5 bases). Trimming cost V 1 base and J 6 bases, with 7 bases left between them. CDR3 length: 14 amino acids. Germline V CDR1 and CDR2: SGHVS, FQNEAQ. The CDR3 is CASSLVQGNSPLHF. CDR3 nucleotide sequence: TGTGCCAGCAGCTTAGTTCAGGGTAATTCACCCCTCCACTTT.

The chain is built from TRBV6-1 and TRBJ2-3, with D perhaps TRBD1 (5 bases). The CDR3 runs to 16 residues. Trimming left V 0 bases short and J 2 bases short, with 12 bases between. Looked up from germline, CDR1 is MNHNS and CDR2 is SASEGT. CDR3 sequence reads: CASSEARASSTDTQYF. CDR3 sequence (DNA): TGTGCCAGCAGTGAAGCCAGGGCCTCATCCACAGATACGCAGTATTTT.

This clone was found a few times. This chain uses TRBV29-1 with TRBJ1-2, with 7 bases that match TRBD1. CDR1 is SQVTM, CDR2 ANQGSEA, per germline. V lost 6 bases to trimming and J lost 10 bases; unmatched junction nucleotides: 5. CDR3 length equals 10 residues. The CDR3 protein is CSVWDSHYTF. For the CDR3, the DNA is TGCAGCGTCTGGGACAGCCACTACACCTTC. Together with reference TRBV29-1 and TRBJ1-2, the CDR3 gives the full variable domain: SAVISQKPSRDICQRGTSLTIQCQVDSQVTMMFWYRQQPGQSLTLIATANQGSEATYESGFVIDKFPISRPNLTFSTLTVSNMSPEDSSIYLCSVWDSHYTFGSGTRLTVV.

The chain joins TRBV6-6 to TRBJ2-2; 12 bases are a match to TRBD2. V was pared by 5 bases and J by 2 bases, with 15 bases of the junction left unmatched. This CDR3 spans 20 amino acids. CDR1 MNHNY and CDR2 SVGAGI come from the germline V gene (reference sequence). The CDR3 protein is CASSPLDPTSGRGNTGELFF. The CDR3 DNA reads TGTGCCAGCAGTCCCCTAGACCCGACTAGCGGGAGAGGAAACACCGGGGAGCTGTTTTTT.

The CDR3: CASSPTGMSEQYF. DNA for the CDR3: TGTGCCAGCAGCCCGACAGGGATGTCCGAGCAGTACTTC. The chain combines TRBV5-6 with TRBJ2-7; 7 nucleotides agree with TRBD1. The V segment lost 4 bases and the J segment 6 bases; nucleotides outside the gene matches: 7. Germline V gives CDR1 SGHDT, CDR2 YYEEEE. CDR3 length equals 13 residues.

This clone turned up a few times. The CDR3 here is CSVGGTGTGFTEAFF. CDR3 nucleotide sequence: TGCAGCGTTGGGGGGACAGGGACCGGTTTCACTGAAGCTTTCTTT. V gene TRBV29-1 combines with J gene TRBJ1-1; 9 bases line up with TRBD1. The CDR3 totals 15 residues. CDR1 and CDR2 from the germline V gene are SQVTM and ANQGSEA. Losses at the gene ends were 4 bases for V and 4 bases for J; bases not matched to a gene: 10. Full variable domain (outside the CDR3, taken from reference TRBV29-1 and TRBJ1-1): SAVISQKPSRDICQRGTSLTIQCQVDSQVTMMFWYRQQPGQSLTLIATANQGSEATYESGFVIDKFPISRPNLTFSTLTVSNMSPEDSSIYLCSVGGTGTGFTEAFFGQGTRLTVV.

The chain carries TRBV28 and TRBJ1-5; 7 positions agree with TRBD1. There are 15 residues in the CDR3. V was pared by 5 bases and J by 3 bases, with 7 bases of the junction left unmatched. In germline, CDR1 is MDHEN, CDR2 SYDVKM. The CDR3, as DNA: TGTGCCAGCAGTGACGACAGGGCGAACAATCAGCCCCAGCATTTT. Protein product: CASSDDRANNQPQHF.

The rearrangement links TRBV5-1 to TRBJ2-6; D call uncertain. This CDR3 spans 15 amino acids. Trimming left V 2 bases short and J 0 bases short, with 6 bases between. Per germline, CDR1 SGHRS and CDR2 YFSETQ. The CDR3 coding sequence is TGCGCCAGCAGCTTACTGAGCTCTGGGGCCAACGTCCTGACTTTC. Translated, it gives CASSLLSSGANVLTF.

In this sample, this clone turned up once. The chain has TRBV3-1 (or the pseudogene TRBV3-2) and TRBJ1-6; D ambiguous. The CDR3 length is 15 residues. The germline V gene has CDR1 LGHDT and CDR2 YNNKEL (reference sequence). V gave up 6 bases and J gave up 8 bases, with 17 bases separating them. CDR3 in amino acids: CASRDYTGRHSPLHF. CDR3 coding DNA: TGTGCCAGCAGAGACTATACGGGGAGACATTCACCCCTCCACTTT.

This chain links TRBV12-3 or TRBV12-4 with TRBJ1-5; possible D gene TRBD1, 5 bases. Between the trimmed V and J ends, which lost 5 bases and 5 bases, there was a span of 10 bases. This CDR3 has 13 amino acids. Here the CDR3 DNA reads TGTGCCAGCAGTGATCAGGGCGATCAGCCCCAGCATTTT. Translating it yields CASSDQGDQPQHF.

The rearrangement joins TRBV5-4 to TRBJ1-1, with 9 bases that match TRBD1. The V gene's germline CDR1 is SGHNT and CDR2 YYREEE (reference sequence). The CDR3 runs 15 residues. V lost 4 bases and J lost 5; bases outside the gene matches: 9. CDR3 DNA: TGTGCCAGCAGCATGACAGGGGGAATTTGGACTGAAGCTTTCTTT. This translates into CASSMTGGIWTEAFF.

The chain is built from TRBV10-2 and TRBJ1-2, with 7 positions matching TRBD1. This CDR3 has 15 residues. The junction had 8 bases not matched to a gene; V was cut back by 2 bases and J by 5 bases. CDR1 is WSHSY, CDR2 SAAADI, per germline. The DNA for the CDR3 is TGCGCCAGCAGTGAGGGACAGGATTTGCCTTATGGCTACACCTTC. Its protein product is CASSEGQDLPYGYTF.

In DNA, the CDR3 is TGTGCCAGCAGTTTATATCTTAGCGGGGGGACCTACAATGAGCAGTTCTTC. This codes for CASSLYLSGGTYNEQFF. The V gene is TRBV28, the J gene TRBJ2-1; 10 positions agree with TRBD2. Germline lookup yields CDR1 MDHEN and CDR2 SYDVKM. With 1 base clipped from V and 2 bases from J, the junction kept 5 bases outside the gene matches. The CDR3 runs 17 residues.

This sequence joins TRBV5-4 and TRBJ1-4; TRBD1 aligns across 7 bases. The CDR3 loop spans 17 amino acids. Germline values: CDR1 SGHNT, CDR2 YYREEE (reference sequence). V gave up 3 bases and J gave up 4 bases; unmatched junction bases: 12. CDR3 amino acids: CASSSNDREDFNEKLFF. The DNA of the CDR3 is TGTGCCAGCAGCTCGAACGACAGGGAAGACTTTAATGAAAAACTGTTTTTT.

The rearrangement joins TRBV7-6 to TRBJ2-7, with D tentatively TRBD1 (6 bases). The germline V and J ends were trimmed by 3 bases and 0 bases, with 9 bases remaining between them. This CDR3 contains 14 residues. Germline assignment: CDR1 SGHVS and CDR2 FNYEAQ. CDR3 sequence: CASSLRQDSYEQYV. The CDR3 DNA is TGTGCCAGCAGCTTGAGACAGGACTCCTACGAGCAGTACGTC.

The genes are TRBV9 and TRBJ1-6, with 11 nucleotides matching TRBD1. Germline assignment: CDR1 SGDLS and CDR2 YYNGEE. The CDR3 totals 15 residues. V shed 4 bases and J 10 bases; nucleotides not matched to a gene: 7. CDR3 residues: CASSSRTGGDSPLHF. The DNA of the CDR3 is TGTGCCAGCAGCTCTAGGACAGGGGGCGACTCACCCCTCCACTTT.

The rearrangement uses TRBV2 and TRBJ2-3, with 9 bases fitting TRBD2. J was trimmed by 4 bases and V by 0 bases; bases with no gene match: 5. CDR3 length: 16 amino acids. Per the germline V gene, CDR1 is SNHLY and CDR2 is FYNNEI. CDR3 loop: CASSEAASGMSDTQYF. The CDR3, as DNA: TGTGCCAGCAGTGAAGCTGCTAGCGGGATGTCAGATACGCAGTATTTT.

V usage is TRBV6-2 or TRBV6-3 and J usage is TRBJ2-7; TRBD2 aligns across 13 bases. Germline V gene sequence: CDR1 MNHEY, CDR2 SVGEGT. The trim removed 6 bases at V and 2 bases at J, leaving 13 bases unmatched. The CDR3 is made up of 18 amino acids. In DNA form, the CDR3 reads TGTGCCAGCAGCTCCATCCCGGGACTAGCGGGGTTCACCTACGAGCAGTACTTC. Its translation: CASSSIPGLAGFTYEQYF.

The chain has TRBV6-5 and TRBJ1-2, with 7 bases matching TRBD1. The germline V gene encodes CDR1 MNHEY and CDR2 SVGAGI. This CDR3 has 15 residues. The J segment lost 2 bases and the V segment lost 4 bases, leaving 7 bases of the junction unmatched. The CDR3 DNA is TGTGCCAGCAGTTCCCCGGGACAGACAAACTATGGCTACACCTTC. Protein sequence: CASSSPGQTNYGYTF.

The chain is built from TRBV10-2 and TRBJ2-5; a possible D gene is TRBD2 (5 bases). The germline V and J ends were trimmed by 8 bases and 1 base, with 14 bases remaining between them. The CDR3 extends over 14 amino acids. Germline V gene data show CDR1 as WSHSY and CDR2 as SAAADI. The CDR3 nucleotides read TGCGCCAGCGGACCTCAGCGGCTCCAAGAGACCCAGTACTTC. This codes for CASGPQRLQETQYF.

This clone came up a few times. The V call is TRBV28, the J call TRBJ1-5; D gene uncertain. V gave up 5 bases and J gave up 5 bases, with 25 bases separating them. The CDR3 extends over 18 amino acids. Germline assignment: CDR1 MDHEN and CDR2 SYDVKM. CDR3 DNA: TGTGCCAGCAGTCACGAACAGTGGGCGACGGGAATCGATCAGCCCCAGCATTTT. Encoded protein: CASSHEQWATGIDQPQHF.

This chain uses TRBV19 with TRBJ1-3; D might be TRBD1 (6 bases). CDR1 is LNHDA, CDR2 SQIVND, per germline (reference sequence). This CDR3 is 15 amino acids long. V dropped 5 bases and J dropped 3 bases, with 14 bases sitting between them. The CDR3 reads CASSAETGYGNTIYF. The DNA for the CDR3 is TGTGCCAGTAGTGCGGAGACAGGCTATGGAAACACCATATATTTT. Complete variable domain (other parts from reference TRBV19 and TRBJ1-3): DGGITQSPKYLFRKEGQNVTLSCEQNLNHDAMYWYRQDPGQGLRLIYYSQIVNDFQKGDIAEGYSVSREKKESFPLTVTSAQKNPTAFYLCASSAETGYGNTIYFGEGSWLTVV.

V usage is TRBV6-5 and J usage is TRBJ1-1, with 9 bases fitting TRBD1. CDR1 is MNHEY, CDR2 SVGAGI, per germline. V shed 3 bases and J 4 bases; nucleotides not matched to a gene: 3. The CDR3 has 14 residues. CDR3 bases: TGTGCCAGCAGTTATTACAGGGGGCTCACTGAAGCTTTCTTT. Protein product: CASSYYRGLTEAFF.

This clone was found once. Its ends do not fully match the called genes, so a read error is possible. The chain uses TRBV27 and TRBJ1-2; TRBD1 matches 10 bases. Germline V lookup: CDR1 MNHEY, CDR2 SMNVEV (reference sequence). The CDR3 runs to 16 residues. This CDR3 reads CATSVRDRGVSGGYTF. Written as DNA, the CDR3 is TGTGCCACCAGTGTCCGGGACAGGGGAGTTAGCGGTGGCTACACCTTC.

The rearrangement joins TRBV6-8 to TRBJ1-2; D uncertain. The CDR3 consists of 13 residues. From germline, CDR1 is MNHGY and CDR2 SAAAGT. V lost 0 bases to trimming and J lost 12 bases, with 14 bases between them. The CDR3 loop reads CASSYSRARGDTF. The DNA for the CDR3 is TGTGCCAGCAGTTACTCGAGGGCTCGTGGGGACACCTTC.